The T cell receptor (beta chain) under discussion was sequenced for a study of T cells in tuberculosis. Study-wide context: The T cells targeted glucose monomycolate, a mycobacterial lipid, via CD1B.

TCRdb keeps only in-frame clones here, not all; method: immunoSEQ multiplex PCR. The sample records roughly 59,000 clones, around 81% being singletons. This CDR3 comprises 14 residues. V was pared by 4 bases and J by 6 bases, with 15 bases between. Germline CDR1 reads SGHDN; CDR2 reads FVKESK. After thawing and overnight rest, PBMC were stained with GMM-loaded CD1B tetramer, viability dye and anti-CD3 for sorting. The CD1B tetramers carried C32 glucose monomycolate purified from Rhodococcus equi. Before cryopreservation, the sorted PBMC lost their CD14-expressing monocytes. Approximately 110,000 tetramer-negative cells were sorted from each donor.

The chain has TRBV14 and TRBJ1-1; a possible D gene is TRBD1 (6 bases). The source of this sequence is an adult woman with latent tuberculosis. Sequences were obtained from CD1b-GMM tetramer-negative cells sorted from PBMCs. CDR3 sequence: CASSPLTGFAEAFF. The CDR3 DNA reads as TGTGCCAGCAGCCCCTTAACAGGGTTTGCTGAAGCTTTCTTT.